This TCR beta chain was captured by sequencing in a study of blood T cells in healthy people across ages. Study-level findings and limits: As naive T cell percentage varied, TCR beta diversity correlated strongly with it. Diversity estimates from one million T cells were considered underestimates.

Primers used in a second PCR of about 7 to 12 cycles were a sample-barcoded 5' primer and a J-beta primer mix. Every cDNA molecule bore a tag from a template-switch adaptor containing 12 random nucleotides. TCRdb reprocessed the 5' RACE reads via MiXCR and lists one record per CDR3 protein. The repertoire holds about 1.4 million distinct CDR3 sequences, approximately 59% seen once, with over 5% in the top ten. Peripheral blood, about 9.4 milliliters per donor, was collected. Only a few counts were recorded for this clonotype. Antigen specificity is unknown. Between the trimmed V and J ends, which lost 5 bases and 0 bases, there was a span of 13 bases. Germline lookup yields CDR1 MNHNY and CDR2 SVGAGI (reference sequence). The length of the CDR3 is 15 residues.

Sequencing was done on a sample of blood. This receptor was taken from a man aged 18 to 29 in good health. The chain employs TRBV6-6 and TRBJ1-1, with D possibly being TRBD1 (6 bases). The CDR3 nucleotides are TGTGCCAGCAGTCCCGCGACAGGTTTGAACACTGAAGCTTTCTTT. Its protein is CASSPATGLNTEAFF.